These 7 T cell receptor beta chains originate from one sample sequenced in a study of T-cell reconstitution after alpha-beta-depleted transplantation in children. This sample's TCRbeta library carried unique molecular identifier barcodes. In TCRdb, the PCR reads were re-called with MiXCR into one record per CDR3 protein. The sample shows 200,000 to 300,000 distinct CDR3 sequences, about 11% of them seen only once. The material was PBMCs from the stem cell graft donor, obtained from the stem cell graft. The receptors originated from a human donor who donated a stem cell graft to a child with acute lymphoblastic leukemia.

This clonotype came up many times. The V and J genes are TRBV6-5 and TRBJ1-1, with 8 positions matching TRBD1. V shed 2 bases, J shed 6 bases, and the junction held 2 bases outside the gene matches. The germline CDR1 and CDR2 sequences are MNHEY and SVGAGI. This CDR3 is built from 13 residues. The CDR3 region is CASSYTRGPEAFF. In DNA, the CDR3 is TGTGCCAGCAGTTACACCAGGGGGCCTGAAGCTTTCTTT.

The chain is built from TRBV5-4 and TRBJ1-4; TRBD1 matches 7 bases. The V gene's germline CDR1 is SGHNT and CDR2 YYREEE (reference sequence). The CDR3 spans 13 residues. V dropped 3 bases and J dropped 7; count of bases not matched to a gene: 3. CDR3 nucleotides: TGTGCCAGCAGCTCTCACAGGGGTGAAAAACTGTTTTTT. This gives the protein CASSSHRGEKLFF.

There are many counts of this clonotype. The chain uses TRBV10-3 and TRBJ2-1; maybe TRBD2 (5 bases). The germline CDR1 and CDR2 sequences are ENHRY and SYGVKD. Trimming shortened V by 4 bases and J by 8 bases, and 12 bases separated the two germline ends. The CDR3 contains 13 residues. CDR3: CAISVGRDYEQFF. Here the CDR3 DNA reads TGTGCCATCAGTGTTGGCCGGGATTATGAGCAGTTCTTC.

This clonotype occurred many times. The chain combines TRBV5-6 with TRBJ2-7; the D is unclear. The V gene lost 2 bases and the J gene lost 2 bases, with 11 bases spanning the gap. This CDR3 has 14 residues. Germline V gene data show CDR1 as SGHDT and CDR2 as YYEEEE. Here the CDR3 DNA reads TGTGCCAGCAGCTTTGACACACCGGCCTACGAGCAGTACTTC. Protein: CASSFDTPAYEQYF.

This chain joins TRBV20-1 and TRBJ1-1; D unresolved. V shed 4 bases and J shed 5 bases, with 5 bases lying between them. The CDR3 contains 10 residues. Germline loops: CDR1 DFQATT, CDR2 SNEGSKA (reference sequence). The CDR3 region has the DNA TGCAGTGCTACTTGGACTGAAGCTTTCTTT. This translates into CSATWTEAFF.

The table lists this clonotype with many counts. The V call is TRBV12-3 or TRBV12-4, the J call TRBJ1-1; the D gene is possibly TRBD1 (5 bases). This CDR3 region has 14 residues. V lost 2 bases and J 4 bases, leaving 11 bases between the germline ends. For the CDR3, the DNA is TGTGCCAGCAGTTTAAGGGTGGGGGGCACTGAAGCTTTCTTT. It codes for CASSLRVGGTEAFF.

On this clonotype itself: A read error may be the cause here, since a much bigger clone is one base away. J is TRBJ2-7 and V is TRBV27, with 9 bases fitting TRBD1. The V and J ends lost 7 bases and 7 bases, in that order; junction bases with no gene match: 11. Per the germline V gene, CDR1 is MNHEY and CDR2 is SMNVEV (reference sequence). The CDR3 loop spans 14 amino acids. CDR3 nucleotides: TGTGCCAGCAATGACAGGGGGTTAGTATCGGAGCAGTACTTC. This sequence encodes CASNDRGLVSEQYF.